A single sample gave rise to the 18 T cell receptor beta chains below, sequenced in a study of graft-versus-host responses after intestinal transplantation. Measured with immunoSEQ multiplex PCR; TCRdb has only the in-frame clones, and not every one. Here the sample spans approximately 89,000 clones, around 90% being singletons. This material consisted of PBMCs, taken 450 to 460 days after intestinal transplant. These receptors came from a human patient who received an intestinal transplant, so some T cells may come from the graft donor.

The chain joins TRBV15 to TRBJ1-5, with 8 positions matching TRBD1. V was pared by 6 bases and J by 1 base, with 5 bases of the junction left unmatched. This CDR3 is 15 amino acids long. Looked up from germline, CDR1 is LNHNV and CDR2 is YYDKDF (reference sequence). CDR3 DNA sequence: TGTGCCACCAGGTCCAGACAGGGGAGCAATCAGCCCCAGCATTTT. Residues: CATRSRQGSNQPQHF.

The chain has TRBV5-5 and TRBJ2-1; the D is unclear. Germline CDR1 reads SGHKS; CDR2 reads YYEKEE (reference sequence). The length of the CDR3 is 13 residues. V was trimmed by 4 bases and J by 7 bases, leaving 12 bases between them. Here the CDR3 reads CASSARNGNEQFF. The DNA for the CDR3 is TGTGCCAGCAGCGCGAGGAACGGGAATGAGCAGTTCTTC.

The chain couples TRBV7-9 to TRBJ1-1, with a weak D call TRBD1 (5 bases). The CDR3 covers 14 residues. V lost 3 bases and J lost 3, with 11 bases in between. CDR1 is SEHNR, CDR2 FQNEAQ, per germline (reference sequence). The CDR3 region is CASSLRGGDTEAFF. CDR3 in DNA: TGTGCCAGCAGCTTGAGGGGTGGGGACACTGAAGCTTTCTTT.

The chain links TRBV18 to TRBJ1-6; 12 bases are a match to TRBD1. Trimming cost V 6 bases and J 9 bases; bases outside gene matches: 6. The CDR3 has 15 residues. Germline CDR1 and CDR2: KGHSH and LQKENI. This CDR3 reads CASSPGTGGGSPLHF. The CDR3 DNA follows: TGTGCCAGCTCCCCGGGGACAGGGGGCGGTTCACCCCTCCACTTT.

This chain uses TRBV7-3 with TRBJ2-7; the D gene is possibly TRBD1 (5 bases). The CDR3 spans 14 residues. Trimming pared 5 bases from V and 6 bases from J, leaving 17 bases between. Germline-derived CDR1 and CDR2 are SGHTA and FQGTGA. Written as DNA, the CDR3 is TGTGCCAGCAGCCGTCAGGGAATGGGCGGCGAGCAGTACTTC. Protein sequence: CASSRQGMGGEQYF.

The rearrangement joins TRBV7-4 to TRBJ1-1, with unresolved D. Germline lookup yields CDR1 SGHVT and CDR2 SQSDAQ. The CDR3 sequence is 16 residues long. V dropped 3 bases and J dropped 0 bases, with 14 bases sitting between them. CDR3 sequence (DNA): TGTGCCAGCAGCTTTTGTTGGTTGGGAGTGAACACTGAAGCTTTCTTT. This codes for CASSFCWLGVNTEAFF.

The CDR3 spells CASSQTAFTNEKLFF. In DNA, the CDR3 is TGCGCCAGCAGCCAAACCGCCTTTACAAATGAAAAACTGTTTTTT. This rearrangement joins TRBV4-1 to TRBJ1-4; D remains ambiguous. Germline V lookup: CDR1 MGHRA, CDR2 YSYEKL. V was cut by 2 bases and J by 5 bases, with 12 bases left in between. The CDR3 runs 15 residues.

This rearrangement joins TRBV6-5 to TRBJ1-4; no reliable D call. Germline values: CDR1 MNHEY, CDR2 SVGAGI. V was clipped by 6 bases and J by 0 bases, with 11 bases between them. The CDR3 is 15 residues long. CDR3 residues: CASSPQLPTNEKLFF. In nucleotides, the CDR3 is TGTGCCAGCAGCCCCCAACTCCCAACTAATGAAAAACTGTTTTTT.

This rearrangement joins TRBV25-1 to TRBJ1-1; a possible D gene is TRBD1 (5 bases). The CDR3 contains 12 residues. The V end lost 2 bases, the J end lost 12 bases, and 13 bases lay between the germline ends. The germline gives CDR1 MGHDK, CDR2 SYGVNS. The CDR3 loop reads CASSEGRRGTFF. The CDR3 DNA sequence: TGTGCCAGCAGTGAAGGAAGGAGGGGAACTTTCTTT. The whole variable domain, remainder taken from reference TRBV25-1 and TRBJ1-1, is EADIYQTPRYLVIGTGKKITLECSQTMGHDKMYWYQQDPGMELHLIHYSYGVNSTEKGDLSSESTVSRIRTEHFPLTLESARPSHTSQYLCASSEGRRGTFFGQGTRLTVV.

V gene TRBV25-1 combines with J gene TRBJ2-6, with D hard to call. This CDR3 comprises 14 residues. V lost 5 bases, J lost 6 bases, and 11 bases lay in between. Germline values: CDR1 MGHDK, CDR2 SYGVNS. The CDR3 nucleotides are TGTGCCAGCAGTAAGGGAATTGAGGCCAACGTCCTGACTTTC. This sequence encodes CASSKGIEANVLTF.

This chain links TRBV7-3 with TRBJ2-7, with D unclear. CDR3 size: 16 residues. CDR1 is SGHTA and CDR2 is FQGTGA in the germline V gene. Deletions cut 2 bases from V and 1 base from J, with 15 bases between. The CDR3: CASSLFGSASSYEQYF. The CDR3 DNA is TGTGCCAGCAGCTTATTCGGTTCAGCTTCGTCCTACGAGCAGTACTTC.

CDR3 loop: CASSESSGGANVLTF. CDR3 nucleotide sequence: TGTGCCAGCAGCGAGAGCTCGGGCGGGGCCAACGTCCTGACTTTC. V usage is TRBV5-4 and J usage is TRBJ2-6; D uncertain. Trimming removed 4 bases from V and 4 bases from J, with 12 bases in between. CDR3 length equals 15 residues. The germline CDR1 and CDR2 sequences are SGHNT and YYREEE (reference sequence). Complete variable domain (other parts from reference TRBV5-4 and TRBJ2-6): ETGVTQSPTHLIKTRGQQVTLRCSSQSGHNTVSWYQQALGQGPQFIFQYYREEENGRGNFPPRFSGLQFPNYSSELNVNALELDDSALYLCASSESSGGANVLTFGAGSRLTVL.

This clone showed up just a few times. CDR3 loop: CASLLAVNTGELFF. The CDR3 bases are TGTGCCAGCCTCCTAGCGGTGAACACCGGGGAGCTGTTTTTT. The chain carries TRBV7-6 and TRBJ2-2; TRBD2 agrees at 7 bases. The CDR3 spans 14 residues. The germline V gene has CDR1 SGHVS and CDR2 FNYEAQ. Losses at the gene ends were 8 bases for V and 1 base for J; bases not matched to a gene: 4.

CDR3 nucleotide sequence: TGTGCCAGCAGCTTCGGCCCCACCGGGGAGCTGTTTTTT. Amino acid sequence: CASSFGPTGELFF. This chain links TRBV5-5 with TRBJ2-2; no reliable D call. Per germline, CDR1 SGHKS and CDR2 YYEKEE (reference sequence). Trimming removed 2 bases from V and 4 bases from J, with 6 bases in between. The CDR3 spans 13 residues.

The chain combines TRBV2 with TRBJ2-7, with D possibly being TRBD1 or TRBD2 (5 bases each). CDR3 length: 13 amino acids. V was pared by 7 bases and J by 1 base, with 11 bases between. CDR1 is SNHLY, CDR2 FYNNEI, per germline. The CDR3 reads CASNPGQSYEQYF. Written as DNA, the CDR3 is TGTGCCAGCAACCCGGGGCAGTCCTACGAGCAGTACTTC.

This clone has more than one count but fewer than ten. CDR3 bases: TGTGCCATCAGCGATGGGCGGGGTTCTAACTATGGCTACACCTTC. It codes for CAISDGRGSNYGYTF. V gene TRBV10-3 combines with J gene TRBJ1-2; no clear D. V shed 6 bases and J shed 0 bases, with 14 bases lying between them. Germline CDR1 and CDR2: ENHRY and SYGVKD. This CDR3 region has 15 residues.

The chain recombines TRBV4-1 with TRBJ1-2, with TRBD1 identical over 7 bases. CDR1 is MGHRA and CDR2 is YSYEKL in the germline V gene. The V and J ends lost 4 bases and 7 bases, in that order; junction bases with no gene match: 12. CDR3 length equals 15 residues. CDR3: CASSRLIGAGGGYTF. The CDR3 region has the DNA TGCGCCAGCAGCCGCCTAATAGGGGCAGGGGGTGGCTACACCTTC.

This clone appeared a single time. The gene calls are TRBV6-5 and TRBJ1-1; no clear D gene. Germline-derived CDR1 and CDR2 are MNHEY and SVGAGI. Trimming removed 7 bases from V and 2 bases from J, with 8 bases in between. This CDR3 has 12 residues. The CDR3 region is CASKVGNTEAFF. The CDR3 DNA sequence: TGTGCCAGCAAGGTCGGAAACACTGAAGCTTTCTTT.